One sample yielded the 7 T cell receptor beta chains listed below, sequenced in a study of human T cells and chemical hapten exposure. Time point here: patch test 1, 2 weeks after DPC sensitization. This sample's treatment: therapeutic diphenylcyclopropenone sensitization with weekly scalp DPC. MiXCR, run by TCRdb on the RACE reads, gives a single entry per CDR3 protein. The top ten hold about 7% of the sample, which has some 180,000 distinct CDR3 sequences, around 24% seen once. Here the sequenced sample was whole blood, taken in connection with sensitization to the hapten diphenylcyclopropenone (DPC). The source is a woman between 50 and 59 years old with alopecia areata. Some clones in this sample may be carry-over from other donors' samples.

This clonotype was found a few times. This chain uses TRBV10-3 with TRBJ2-7; a weak D match, TRBD2 (6 bases). V dropped 3 bases and J dropped 2 bases, with 14 bases sitting between them. The germline V gene encodes CDR1 ENHRY and CDR2 SYGVKD. The CDR3 runs to 15 residues. CDR3 nucleotides: TGTGCCATCAGTGAACGGGAGCTAGCTGCCTACGAGCAGTACTTC. Encoded protein: CAISERELAAYEQYF.

The rearrangement links TRBV5-1 to TRBJ2-5; 9 nucleotides agree with TRBD1. V was pared by 3 bases and J by 5 bases, with 5 bases of the junction left unmatched. The CDR3 loop spans 14 amino acids. Germline assignment: CDR1 SGHRS and CDR2 YFSETQ. The CDR3 loop reads CASSWGQGIETQYF. The CDR3 DNA follows: TGCGCCAGCAGCTGGGGACAGGGAATTGAGACCCAGTACTTC.

This clonotype was seen only once. The chain recombines TRBV5-1 with TRBJ2-1, with TRBD1 matching over 8 bases. CDR1 is SGHRS, CDR2 YFSETQ, per germline. CDR3 length: 15 amino acids. Unmatched junction bases numbered 3, after V lost 0 bases and J lost 4 bases. This chain's CDR3 is CASSLGRTGYNEQFF. The CDR3 DNA follows: TGCGCCAGCAGCTTGGGCAGGACAGGGTACAATGAGCAGTTCTTC.

The genes are TRBV5-1 and TRBJ2-7; D uncertain. Germline CDR1 is SGHRS and CDR2 is YFSETQ. V was clipped by 2 bases and J by 5 bases, with 5 bases between them. The CDR3 consists of 11 residues. For the CDR3, the DNA is TGCGCCAGCAGCTTCCAGGACGAGCAGTACTTC. It translates to CASSFQDEQYF.

This clonotype showed up just a few times. The rearrangement uses TRBV6-1 and TRBJ1-6; D gene uncertain. Germline CDR1 MNHNS, CDR2 SASEGT. V lost 3 bases and J lost 0, with 12 bases in between. CDR3 size: 17 residues. In nucleotides, the CDR3 is TGTGCCAGCAGTGATTCCCCGGGGAGCTCCTATAATTCACCCCTCCACTTT. Its translation: CASSDSPGSSYNSPLHF.

This clonotype was detected only a few times. The V gene is TRBV29-1, the J gene TRBJ2-1, with TRBD1 matching 7 bases. The V segment lost 5 bases and the J segment 6 bases; nucleotides outside the gene matches: 10. Germline V CDR1 and CDR2: SQVTM, ANQGSEA. The CDR3 covers 14 residues. The CDR3 spells CSVRRDRAFNEQFF. The CDR3 nucleotides read TGCAGCGTTAGAAGGGACAGAGCTTTCAATGAGCAGTTCTTC.

The chain combines TRBV3-1 with TRBJ2-2; D gene uncertain. The CDR3 consists of 17 residues. Per germline, CDR1 LGHDT and CDR2 YNNKEL (reference sequence). Trimming took off 0 bases at V and 0 bases at J, with 11 bases between the two ends. The CDR3 DNA follows: TGTGCCAGCAGCCAAGATCTTTCCACTACGAACACCGGGGAGCTGTTTTTT. Translating it yields CASSQDLSTTNTGELFF. Filled out from reference TRBV3-1 and TRBJ2-2, the complete variable domain reads DTAVSQTPKYLVTQMGNDKSIKCEQNLGHDTMYWYKQDSKKFLKIMFSYNNKELIINETVPNRFSPKSPDKAHLNLHINSLELGDSAVYFCASSQDLSTTNTGELFFGEGSRLTVL.